These 5 T cell receptor beta chains were sequenced from one sample in a study of CD8 T cells in ankylosing spondylitis (dated by TCRdb to 2016 to 2017). Findings and caveats that apply to the study as a whole: Blood from ankylosing spondylitis patients appeared to be characterized by a TCR beta motif composed of about eight highly homologous amino acid variants.

Their antigen targets remain unknown. The receptor library was made with 5' RACE. Instrument on record: Illumina HiSeq 2500. TCRdb reprocessing: public reads trimmed at Q25 with fastp, clones called with MiXCR, in-frame beta chains kept. Entries are consolidated by CDR3 protein sequence, retaining the most common genes and DNA. The table for this sample lists some 700,000 distinct CDR3 sequences; around 19% of them were counted only once. The biggest ten clones account for 15% to 20% of the sample. Sequenced material: blood, either unsorted or a sorted T cell fraction (not recorded which). The receptor source for this set is a male donor with ankylosing spondylitis.

The chain couples TRBV7-9 to TRBJ1-6; 8 bases line up with TRBD1. The junction had 5 bases not matched to a gene; V was cut back by 1 base and J by 6 bases. The germline CDR1 and CDR2 sequences are SEHNR and FQNEAQ (reference sequence). The CDR3 runs to 16 residues. CDR3 sequence reads: CASSLDGTGLNSPLHF. CDR3 sequence (DNA): TGTGCCAGCAGCTTAGATGGGACAGGCCTTAATTCACCCCTCCACTTT.

The gene calls are TRBV6-2 or TRBV6-3 and TRBJ1-5; 8 bases map to TRBD1. The V segment lost 5 bases and the J segment 7 bases; nucleotides outside the gene matches: 7. The CDR3 consists of 14 residues. CDR1 and CDR2 from the germline V gene are MNHEY and SVGEGT. The CDR3 loop is CASSNDRGSQPQHF. The CDR3, as DNA: TGTGCCAGCAGTAACGACAGGGGTTCGCAGCCCCAGCATTTT.

The sample holds many counts of this clonotype. This rearrangement joins TRBV2 to TRBJ1-2, with 10 bases identical to TRBD1. This CDR3 is 16 amino acids long. Germline CDR1 and CDR2: SNHLY and FYNNEI. V was pared by 2 bases and J by 4 bases, with 7 bases of the junction left unmatched. The CDR3 here is CASSETLGTGAYGYTF. The CDR3 DNA sequence: TGTGCCAGCAGTGAAACTTTGGGGACAGGGGCCTATGGCTACACCTTC.

This clonotype has a handful of counts. The chain employs TRBV5-1 and TRBJ2-2, with 7 positions matching TRBD2. Trimming took 2 bases from V and 4 from J; bases not matched to a gene: 8. This CDR3 is built from 16 residues. CDR1 is SGHRS, CDR2 YFSETQ, per germline. CDR3 sequence reads: CASSFSGERITGELFF. In nucleotides, the CDR3 is TGCGCCAGCAGCTTCAGCGGGGAAAGAATCACCGGGGAGCTGTTTTTT. The full variable domain, in which reference TRBV5-1 and TRBJ2-2 provide the parts outside the CDR3, is KAGVTQTPRYLIKTRGQQVTLSCSPISGHRSVSWYQQTPGQGLQFLFEYFSETQRNKGNFPGRFSGRQFSNSRSEMNVSTLELGDSALYLCASSFSGERITGELFFGEGSRLTVL.

V and J are TRBV18 and TRBJ2-3, with 9 bases that match TRBD2. Per the germline V gene, CDR1 is KGHSH and CDR2 is LQKENI. V lost 3 bases and J lost 4; bases outside the gene matches: 5. This CDR3 contains 15 residues. The CDR3: CASSPSGSGADTQYF. CDR3 in DNA: TGTGCCAGCTCACCTAGCGGGAGTGGGGCAGATACGCAGTATTTT. The full variable domain, its missing parts supplied by reference TRBV18 and TRBJ2-3, is NAGVMQNPRHLVRRRGQEARLRCSPMKGHSHVYWYRQLPEEGLKFMVYLQKENIIDESGMPKERFSAEFPKEGPSILRIQQVVRGDSAAYFCASSPSGSGADTQYFGPGTRLTVL.